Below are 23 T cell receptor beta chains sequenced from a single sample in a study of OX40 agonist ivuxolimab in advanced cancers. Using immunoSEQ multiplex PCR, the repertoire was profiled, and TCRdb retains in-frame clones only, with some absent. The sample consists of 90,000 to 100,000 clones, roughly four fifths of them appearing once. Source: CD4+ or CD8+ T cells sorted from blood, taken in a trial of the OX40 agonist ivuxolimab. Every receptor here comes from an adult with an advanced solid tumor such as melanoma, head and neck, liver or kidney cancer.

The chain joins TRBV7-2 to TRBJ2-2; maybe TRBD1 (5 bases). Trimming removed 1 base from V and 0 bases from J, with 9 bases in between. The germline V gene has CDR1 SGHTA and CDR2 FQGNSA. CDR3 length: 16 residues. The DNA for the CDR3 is TGTGCCAGCAGCTTAGGTGGGGCCGCGAACACCGGGGAGCTGTTTTTT. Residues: CASSLGGAANTGELFF. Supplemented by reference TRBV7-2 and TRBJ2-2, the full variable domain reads GAGVSQSPSNKVTEKGKDVELRCDPISGHTALYWYRQSLGQGLEFLIYFQGNSAPDKSGLPSDRFSAERTGGSVSTLTIQRTQQEDSAVYLCASSLGGAANTGELFFGEGSRLTVL.

For the CDR3, the DNA is TGTGCCAGCAGTTATGAAGTTGTTGAAGCTTTCTTT. This sequence encodes CASSYEVVEAFF. The V call is TRBV2, the J call TRBJ1-1; no definite D call. The CDR3 runs to 12 residues. In germline, CDR1 is SNHLY, CDR2 FYNNEI. V gave up 5 bases and J gave up 7 bases, with 11 bases separating them.

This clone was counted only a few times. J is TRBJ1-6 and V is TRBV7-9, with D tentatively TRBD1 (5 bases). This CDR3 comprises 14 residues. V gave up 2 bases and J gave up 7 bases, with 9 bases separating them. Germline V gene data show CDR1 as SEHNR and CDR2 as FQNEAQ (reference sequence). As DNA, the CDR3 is TGTGCCAGCAGCTTACTGGGGCCCAATTCACCCCTCCACTTT. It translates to CASSLLGPNSPLHF.

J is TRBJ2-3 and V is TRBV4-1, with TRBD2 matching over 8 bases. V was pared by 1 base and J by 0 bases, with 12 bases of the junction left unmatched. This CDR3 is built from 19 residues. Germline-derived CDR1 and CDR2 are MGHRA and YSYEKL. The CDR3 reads CASSQGPSLTSASTDTQYF. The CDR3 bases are TGCGCCAGCAGCCAAGGGCCCTCCCTGACTAGCGCGAGCACAGATACGCAGTATTTT.

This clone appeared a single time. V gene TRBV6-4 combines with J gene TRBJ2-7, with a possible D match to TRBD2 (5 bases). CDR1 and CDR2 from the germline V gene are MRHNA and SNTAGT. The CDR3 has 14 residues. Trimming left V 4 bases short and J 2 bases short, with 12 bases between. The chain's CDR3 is CASSVDSGTYEQYF. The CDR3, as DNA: TGTGCCAGCAGTGTGGACTCCGGGACCTACGAGCAGTACTTC.

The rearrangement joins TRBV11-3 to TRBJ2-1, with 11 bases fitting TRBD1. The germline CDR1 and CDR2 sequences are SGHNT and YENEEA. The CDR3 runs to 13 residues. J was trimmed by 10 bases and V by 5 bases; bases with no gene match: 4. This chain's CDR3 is CASSTRTGGEQFF. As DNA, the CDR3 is TGTGCCAGCAGCACCCGGACAGGGGGCGAGCAGTTCTTC.

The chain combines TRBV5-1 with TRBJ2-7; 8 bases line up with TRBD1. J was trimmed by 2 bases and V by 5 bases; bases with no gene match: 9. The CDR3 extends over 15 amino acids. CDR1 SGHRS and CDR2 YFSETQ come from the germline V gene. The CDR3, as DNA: TGCGCCAGCAGGACCACAGGGGGAGGCACCTACGAGCAGTACTTC. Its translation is CASRTTGGGTYEQYF.

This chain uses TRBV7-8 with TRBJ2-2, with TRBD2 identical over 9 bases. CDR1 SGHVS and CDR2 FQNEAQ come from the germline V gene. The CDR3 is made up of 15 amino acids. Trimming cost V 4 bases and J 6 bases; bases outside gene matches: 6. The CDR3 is CASSWGLALAGELFF. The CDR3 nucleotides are TGTGCCAGCAGCTGGGGACTAGCTTTGGCCGGGGAGCTGTTTTTT.

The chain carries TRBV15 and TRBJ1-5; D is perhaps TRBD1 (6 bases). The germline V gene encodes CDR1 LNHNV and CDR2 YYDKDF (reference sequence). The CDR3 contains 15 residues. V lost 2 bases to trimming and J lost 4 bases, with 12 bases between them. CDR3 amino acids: CATSRSGQRNQPQHF. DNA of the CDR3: TGTGCCACCAGCAGATCCGGACAGAGAAATCAGCCCCAGCATTTT. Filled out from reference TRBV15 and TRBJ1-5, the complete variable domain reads DAMVIQNPRYQVTQFGKPVTLSCSQTLNHNVMYWYQQKSSQAPKLLFHYYDKDFNNEADTPDNFQSRRPNTSFCFLDIRSPGLGDTAMYLCATSRSGQRNQPQHFGDGTRLSIL.

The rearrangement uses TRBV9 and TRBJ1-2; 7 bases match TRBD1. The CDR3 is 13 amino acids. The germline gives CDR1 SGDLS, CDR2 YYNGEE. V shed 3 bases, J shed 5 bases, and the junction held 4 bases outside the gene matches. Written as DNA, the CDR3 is TGTGCCAGCAGCGGTAGACAGGGTTATGGCTACACCTTC. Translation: CASSGRQGYGYTF. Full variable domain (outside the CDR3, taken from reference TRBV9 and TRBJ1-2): DSGVTQTPKHLITATGQRVTLRCSPRSGDLSVYWYQQSLDQGLQFLIQYYNGEERAKGNILERFSAQQFPDLHSELNLSSLELGDSALYFCASSGRQGYGYTFGSGTRLTVV.

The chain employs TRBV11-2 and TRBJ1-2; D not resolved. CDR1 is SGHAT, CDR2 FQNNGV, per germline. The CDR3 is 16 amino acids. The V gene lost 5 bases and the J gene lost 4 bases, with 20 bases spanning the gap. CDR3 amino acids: CASSTISSRKTYGYTF. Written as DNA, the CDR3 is TGTGCCAGCAGCACAATTTCAAGCAGAAAGACCTATGGCTACACCTTC.

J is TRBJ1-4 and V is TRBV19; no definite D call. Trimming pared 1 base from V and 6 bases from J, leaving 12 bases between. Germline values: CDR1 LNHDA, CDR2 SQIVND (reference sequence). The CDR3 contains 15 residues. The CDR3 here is CASSIGRARHEKLFF. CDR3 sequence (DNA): TGTGCCAGTAGTATAGGGAGGGCGCGACATGAAAAACTGTTTTTT.

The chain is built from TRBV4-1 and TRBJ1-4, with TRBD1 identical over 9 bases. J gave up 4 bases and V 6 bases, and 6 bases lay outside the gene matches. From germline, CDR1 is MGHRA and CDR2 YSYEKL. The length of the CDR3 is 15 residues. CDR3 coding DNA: TGCGCCAGCAGTCTAAGGACAGGGGTTAATGAAAAACTGTTTTTT. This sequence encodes CASSLRTGVNEKLFF.

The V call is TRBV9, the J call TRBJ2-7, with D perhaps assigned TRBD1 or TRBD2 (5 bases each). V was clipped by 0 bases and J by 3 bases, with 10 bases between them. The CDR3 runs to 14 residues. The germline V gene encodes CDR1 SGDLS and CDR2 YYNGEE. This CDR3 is CASSVDVGVYEQYF. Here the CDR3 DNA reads TGTGCCAGCAGCGTAGATGTGGGGGTCTACGAGCAGTACTTC.

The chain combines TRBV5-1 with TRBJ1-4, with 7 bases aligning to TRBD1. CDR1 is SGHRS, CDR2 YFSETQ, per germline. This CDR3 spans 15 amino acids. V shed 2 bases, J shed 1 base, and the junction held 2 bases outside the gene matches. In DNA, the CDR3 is TGCGCCAGCAGCTTAACAGGGGTAACTAATGAAAAACTGTTTTTT. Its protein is CASSLTGVTNEKLFF.

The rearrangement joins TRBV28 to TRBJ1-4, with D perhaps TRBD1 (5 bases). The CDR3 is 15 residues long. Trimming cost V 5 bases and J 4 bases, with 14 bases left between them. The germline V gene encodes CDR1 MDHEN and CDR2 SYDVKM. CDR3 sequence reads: CASSLPGSINEKLFF. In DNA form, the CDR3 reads TGTGCCAGCAGTCTACCAGGGAGTATTAATGAAAAACTGTTTTTT.

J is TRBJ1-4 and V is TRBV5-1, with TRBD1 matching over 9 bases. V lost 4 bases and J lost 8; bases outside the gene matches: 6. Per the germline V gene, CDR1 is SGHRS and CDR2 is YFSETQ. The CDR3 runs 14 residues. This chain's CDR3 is CASSLGQGREKLFF. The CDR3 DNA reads TGCGCCAGCAGCCTAGGACAGGGGAGGGAAAAACTGTTTTTT.

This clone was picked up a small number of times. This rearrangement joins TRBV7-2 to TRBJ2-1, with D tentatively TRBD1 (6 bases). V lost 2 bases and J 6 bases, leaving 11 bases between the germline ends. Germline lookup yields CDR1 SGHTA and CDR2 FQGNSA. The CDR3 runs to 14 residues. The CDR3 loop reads CASSLYEGGNEQFF. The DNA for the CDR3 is TGTGCCAGCAGCTTATATGAAGGGGGCAATGAGCAGTTCTTC.

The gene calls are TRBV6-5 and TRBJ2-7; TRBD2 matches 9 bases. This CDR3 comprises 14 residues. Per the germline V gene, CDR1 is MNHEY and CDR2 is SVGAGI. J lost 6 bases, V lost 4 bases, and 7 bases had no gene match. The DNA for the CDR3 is TGTGCCAGCAGTTCCTTAGCGGGGGTTGGCGAGCAGTACTTC. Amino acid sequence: CASSSLAGVGEQYF.

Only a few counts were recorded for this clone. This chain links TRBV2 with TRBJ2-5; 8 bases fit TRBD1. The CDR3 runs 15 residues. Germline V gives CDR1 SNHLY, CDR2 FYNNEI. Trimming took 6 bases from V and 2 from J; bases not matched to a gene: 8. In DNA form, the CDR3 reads TGTGCCAGCAGAACCAGGGGGCGTGGGCAAGAGACCCAGTACTTC. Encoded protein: CASRTRGRGQETQYF. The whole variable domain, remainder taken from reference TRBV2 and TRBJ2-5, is EPEVTQTPSHQVTQMGQEVILRCVPISNHLYFYWYRQILGQKVEFLVSFYNNEISEKSEIFDDQFSVERPDGSNFTLKIRSTKLEDSAMYFCASRTRGRGQETQYFGPGTRLLVL.

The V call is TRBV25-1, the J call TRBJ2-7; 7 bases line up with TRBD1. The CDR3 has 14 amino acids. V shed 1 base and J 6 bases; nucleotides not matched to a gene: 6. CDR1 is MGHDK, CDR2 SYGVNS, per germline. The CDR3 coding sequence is TGTGCCAGCAGTGAATGTACAGGGGAGTGCGAGCAGTACTTC. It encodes CASSECTGECEQYF.

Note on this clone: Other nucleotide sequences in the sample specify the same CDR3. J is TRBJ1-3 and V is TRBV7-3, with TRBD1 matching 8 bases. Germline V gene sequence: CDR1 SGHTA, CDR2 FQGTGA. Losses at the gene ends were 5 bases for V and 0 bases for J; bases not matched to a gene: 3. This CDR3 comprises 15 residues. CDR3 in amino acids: CASSPTGGSGNTIYF. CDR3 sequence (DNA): TGTGCCAGCAGCCCTACAGGGGGCTCTGGAAACACCATATATTTT.

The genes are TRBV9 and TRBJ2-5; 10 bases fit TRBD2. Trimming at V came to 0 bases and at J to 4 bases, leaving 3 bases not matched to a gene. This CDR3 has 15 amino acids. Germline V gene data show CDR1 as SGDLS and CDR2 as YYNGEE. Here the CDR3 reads CASSVGTSGLETQYF. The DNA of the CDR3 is TGTGCCAGCAGCGTAGGGACTAGCGGACTAGAGACCCAGTACTTC.